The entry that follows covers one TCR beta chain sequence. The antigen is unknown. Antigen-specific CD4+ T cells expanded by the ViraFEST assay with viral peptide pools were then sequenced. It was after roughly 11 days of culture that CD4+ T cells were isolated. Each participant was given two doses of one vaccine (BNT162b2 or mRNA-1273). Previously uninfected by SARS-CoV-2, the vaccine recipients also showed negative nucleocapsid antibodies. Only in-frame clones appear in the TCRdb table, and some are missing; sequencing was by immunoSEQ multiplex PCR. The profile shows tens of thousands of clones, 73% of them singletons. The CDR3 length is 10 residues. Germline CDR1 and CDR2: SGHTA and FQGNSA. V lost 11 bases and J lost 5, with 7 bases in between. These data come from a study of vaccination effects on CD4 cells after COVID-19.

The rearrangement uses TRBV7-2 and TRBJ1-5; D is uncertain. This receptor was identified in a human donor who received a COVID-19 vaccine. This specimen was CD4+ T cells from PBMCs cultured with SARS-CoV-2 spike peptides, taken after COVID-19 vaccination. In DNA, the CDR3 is TGTGCCTGGCCCGATCAGCCCCAGCATTTT. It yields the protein CAWPDQPQHF. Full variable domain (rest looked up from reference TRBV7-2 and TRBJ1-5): GAGVSQSPSNKVTEKGKDVELRCDPISGHTALYWYRQSLGQGLEFLIYFQGNSAPDKSGLPSDRFSAERTGGSVSTLTIQRTQQEDSAVYLCAWPDQPQHFGDGTRLSIL.